This TCR beta chain was observed in a study of blood T cell repertoires in COVID-19. Study-level background: Specimens from acute and convalescent COVID-19 originated in the United States, Italy and Spain. From T cells, B-cell-depleted T cells, or PBMCs came the material, which was cDNA or gDNA.

This clone was seen a few times. This CDR3 is built from 13 residues. From germline, CDR1 is KGHSH and CDR2 LQKENI. The germline V and J ends were trimmed by 4 bases and 5 bases, with 11 bases remaining between them. The authors' processing: Amplification from reference gene primers served as the basis for estimated nucleated cell counts. The protocol was immunoSEQ multiplex PCR, while the TCRdb copy is restricted to in-frame clones and leaves out a portion. V, J and clone size were drawn from that table, and D and trimming were deduced from the DNA. The sample shows over 100,000 clones, roughly 85% of them seen only once.

This chain links TRBV18 with TRBJ1-1; D remains ambiguous. The source material was peripheral blood. The clonotype was recovered from a man aged 40-55 years with acute or convalescent COVID-19. Here the CDR3 DNA reads TGTGCCAGCTCACGGTTAGAGAGAACTGAAGCTTTCTTT. Translation: CASSRLERTEAFF.